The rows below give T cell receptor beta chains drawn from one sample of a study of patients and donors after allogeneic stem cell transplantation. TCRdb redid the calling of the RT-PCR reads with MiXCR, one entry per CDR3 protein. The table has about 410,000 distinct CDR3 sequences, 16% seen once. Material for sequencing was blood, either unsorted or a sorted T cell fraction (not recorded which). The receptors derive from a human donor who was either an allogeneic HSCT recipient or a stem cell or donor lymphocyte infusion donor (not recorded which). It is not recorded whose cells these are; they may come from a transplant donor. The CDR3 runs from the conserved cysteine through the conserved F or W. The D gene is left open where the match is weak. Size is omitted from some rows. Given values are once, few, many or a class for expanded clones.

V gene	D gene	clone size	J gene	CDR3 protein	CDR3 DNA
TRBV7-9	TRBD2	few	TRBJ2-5	CASSFRLAEQETQYF	TGTGCCAGCAGCTTTCGACTAGCGGAGCAAGAGACCCAGTACTTC
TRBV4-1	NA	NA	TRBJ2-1	CASSSPRYNEQFF	TGCGCCAGCAGCTCACCGAGGTACAATGAGCAGTTCTTC
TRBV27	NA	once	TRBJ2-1	CASQDTARNEQFF	TGTGCCAGCCAAGATACGGCCAGGAATGAGCAGTTCTTC
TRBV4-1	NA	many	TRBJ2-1	CASSQEAQGTTNEQFF	TGCGCCAGCAGCCAAGAGGCGCAGGGTACCACTAATGAGCAGTTCTTC
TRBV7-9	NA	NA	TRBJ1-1	CASSPPPNTEAFF	TGTGCCAGCAGCCCCCCCCCGAACACTGAAGCTTTCTTT
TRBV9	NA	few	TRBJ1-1	CASSVLSGGVAEAFF	TGTGCCAGCAGCGTCTTAAGCGGGGGTGTCGCTGAAGCTTTCTTT
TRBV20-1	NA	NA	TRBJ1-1	CSARDWGYTEAFF	TGCAGTGCTAGAGATTGGGGGTACACTGAAGCTTTCTTT
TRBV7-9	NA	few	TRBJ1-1	CASSLDGGRGRTEAFF	TGTGCCAGCAGCTTAGATGGGGGGAGAGGTCGCACTGAAGCTTTCTTT
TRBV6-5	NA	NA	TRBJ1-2	CASSYVHGYTF	TGTGCCAGCAGTTACGTCCATGGCTACACCTTC
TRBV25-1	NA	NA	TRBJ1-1	CASRTTTATEAFF	TGTGCCAGCAGAACTACTACTGCCACTGAAGCTTTCTTT
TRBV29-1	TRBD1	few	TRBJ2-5	CSARDRVTQETQYF	TGCAGCGCCCGGGACAGGGTCACCCAAGAGACCCAGTACTTC
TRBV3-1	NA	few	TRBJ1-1	CASSQDRMVWNTEAFF	TGTGCCAGCAGCCAAGATAGGATGGTGTGGAACACTGAAGCTTTCTTT
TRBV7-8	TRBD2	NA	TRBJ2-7	CASSFGLAGRYEQYF	TGTGCCAGCAGCTTCGGACTAGCGGGAAGGTACGAGCAGTACTTC
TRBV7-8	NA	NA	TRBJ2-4	CASSGQNVDIQYF	TGTGCCAGCAGCGGACAGAACGTGGACATTCAGTACTTC
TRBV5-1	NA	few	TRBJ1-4	CASSPQPIVEKLFF	TGCGCCAGCAGCCCCCAACCCATTGTGGAAAAACTGTTTTTT
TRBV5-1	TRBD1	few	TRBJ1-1	CASSLVPGQGYTEAFF	TGCGCCAGCAGCTTGGTCCCAGGACAGGGATACACTGAAGCTTTCTTT
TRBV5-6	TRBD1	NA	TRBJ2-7	CASSLRQGAVNEQYF	TGTGCCAGCAGCTTGAGGCAGGGGGCGGTGAACGAGCAGTACTTC
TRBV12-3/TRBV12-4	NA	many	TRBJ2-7	CASSSGALYEQYF	TGTGCCAGCAGTTCAGGGGCACTTTACGAGCAGTACTTC
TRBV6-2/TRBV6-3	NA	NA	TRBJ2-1	CASSSGAEQFF	TGTGCCAGCAGTTCAGGGGCTGAGCAGTTCTTC
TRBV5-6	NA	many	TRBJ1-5	CASSLGGWGNQPQHF	TGTGCCAGCAGCTTGGGAGGGTGGGGCAATCAGCCCCAGCATTTT
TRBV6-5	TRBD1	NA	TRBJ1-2	CASSYISGGRGYGYTF	TGTGCCAGCAGTTACATTTCAGGGGGTAGGGGCTATGGCTACACCTTC
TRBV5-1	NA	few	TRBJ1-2	CASSLRQGDYGYTF	TGCGCCAGCAGCCTACGACAAGGGGACTATGGCTACACCTTC
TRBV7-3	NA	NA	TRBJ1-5	CASSITGNQPQHF	TGTGCCAGCAGCATAACCGGCAATCAGCCCCAGCATTTT
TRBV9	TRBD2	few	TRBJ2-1	CATNPGGNNEQFF	TGTGCCACAAATCCCGGGGGGAACAATGAGCAGTTCTTC
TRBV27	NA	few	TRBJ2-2	CASSPFHGELFF	TGTGCCAGCAGTCCCTTTCACGGGGAGCTGTTTTTT
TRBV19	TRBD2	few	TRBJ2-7	CASRLAGAHEQYF	TGTGCCAGTCGTCTAGCGGGAGCGCACGAGCAGTACTTC
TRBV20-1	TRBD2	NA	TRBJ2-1	CSFTSGSGYEQFF	TGCAGCTTCACTAGCGGGAGTGGGTATGAGCAGTTCTTC
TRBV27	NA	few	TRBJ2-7	CASSLAGTLRATYEQYF	TGTGCCAGCAGTTTAGCTGGCACGCTAAGAGCCACCTACGAGCAGTACTTC
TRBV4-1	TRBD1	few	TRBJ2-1	CASSQDNRGGNEQFF	TGCGCCAGCAGCCAGGATAACAGGGGTGGAAATGAGCAGTTCTTC
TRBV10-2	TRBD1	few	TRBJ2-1	CASRTGTGGDEQFF	TGCGCCAGCAGGACCGGGACAGGGGGCGATGAGCAGTTCTTC
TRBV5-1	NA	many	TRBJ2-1	CASSHGKAYNEQFF	TGCGCCAGCAGCCACGGGAAAGCCTACAATGAGCAGTTCTTC
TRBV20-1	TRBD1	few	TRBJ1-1	CSAKRTGGLNTEAFF	TGCAGTGCCAAGAGGACAGGGGGCTTGAACACTGAAGCTTTCTTT
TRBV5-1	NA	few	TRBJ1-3	CASKGGNTIYF	TGCGCCAGCAAAGGCGGAAACACCATATATTTT
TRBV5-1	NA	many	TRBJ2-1	CASSLDRSPYNEQFF	TGCGCCAGCAGCTTGGACCGGAGTCCGTACAATGAGCAGTTCTTC
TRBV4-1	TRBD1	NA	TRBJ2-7	CASSQVRDSTYEQYF	TGCGCCAGCAGCCAAGTACGGGACAGTACCTACGAGCAGTACTTC